These T cell receptor beta chains were read from a single sample in a study of blood T cell repertoires in COVID-19. Produced via immunoSEQ multiplex PCR; TCRdb's table is partial and in-frame only. Of over 110,000 clones in the sample, 87% were seen once. The sample taken for sequencing was PBMCs or T cells enriched from blood (not recorded which). These receptors were obtained from a man aged 55 to 70 who had recovered from COVID-19. Both conserved end residues are part of each CDR3. The D gene is left open where the match is weak. Where a row states a size, it is once, few, many or the class of an expanded clone; other rows omit it.

len: 12
v_gene: TRBV28
abundance: .
j_gene: TRBJ1-5
d_gene: .
CDR3aa: CATRVSNQPQHF
CDR3nt: TGTGCCACCCGGGTTAGCAATCAGCCCCAGCATTTT

len: 16
v_gene: TRBV7-8
abundance: .
j_gene: TRBJ1-4
d_gene: .
CDR3aa: CASSSNRGRANEKLFF
CDR3nt: TGTGCCAGCAGCTCGAATAGGGGGAGGGCTAATGAAAAACTGTTTTTT

len: 12
v_gene: TRBV11-2
abundance: .
j_gene: TRBJ2-7
d_gene: .
CDR3aa: CASSLAGNEQYF
CDR3nt: TGTGCCAGCAGCTTGGCGGGGAACGAGCAGTACTTC

len: 15
v_gene: TRBV28
abundance: .
j_gene: TRBJ1-3
d_gene: .
CDR3aa: CASSLAGAEGNTIYF
CDR3nt: TGTGCCAGCAGTTTAGCAGGGGCGGAAGGAAACACCATATATTTT

len: 15
v_gene: TRBV6-6
abundance: .
j_gene: TRBJ1-4
d_gene: TRBD1
CDR3aa: CASRRQGASNEKLFF
CDR3nt: TGTGCCAGCAGAAGACAGGGGGCGTCTAATGAAAAACTGTTTTTT

len: 16
v_gene: TRBV4-2
abundance: .
j_gene: TRBJ1-4
d_gene: .
CDR3aa: CASSRFHSTTNEKLFF
CDR3nt: TGTGCCAGCAGCCGATTCCACAGTACAACTAATGAAAAACTGTTTTTT

len: 12
v_gene: TRBV6-5
abundance: .
j_gene: TRBJ2-7
d_gene: .
CDR3aa: CASSYPMGAQYF
CDR3nt: TGTGCCAGCAGTTACCCTATGGGGGCGCAGTACTTC

len: 16
v_gene: TRBV5-4
abundance: once
j_gene: TRBJ2-7
d_gene: TRBD1
CDR3aa: CASSSSDRGRSYEQYF
CDR3nt: TGTGCCAGCAGCTCAAGCGACAGGGGCCGATCCTACGAGCAGTACTTC

len: 14
v_gene: TRBV9
abundance: .
j_gene: TRBJ1-1
d_gene: .
CDR3aa: CASSERLMNTEAFF
CDR3nt: TGTGCCAGCAGCGAGAGACTCATGAACACTGAAGCTTTCTTT

len: 19
v_gene: TRBV9
abundance: .
j_gene: TRBJ2-2
d_gene: TRBD2
CDR3aa: CASSVVEGLAGTNTGELFF
CDR3nt: TGTGCCAGCAGCGTAGTAGAGGGACTAGCGGGGACGAACACCGGGGAGCTGTTTTTT

len: 14
v_gene: TRBV4-1
abundance: .
j_gene: TRBJ1-1
d_gene: .
CDR3aa: CASSQVATAAEAFF
CDR3nt: TGCGCCAGCAGCCAAGTGGCAACCGCGGCTGAAGCTTTCTTT

len: 15
v_gene: TRBV7-7
abundance: .
j_gene: TRBJ2-1
d_gene: TRBD2
CDR3aa: CASSLAGGPGVEQFF
CDR3nt: TGTGCTAGCAGCTTAGCGGGAGGGCCAGGAGTTGAGCAGTTCTTC

len: 14
v_gene: TRBV5-1
abundance: .
j_gene: TRBJ2-1
d_gene: .
CDR3aa: CASREAAQGNEQFF
CDR3nt: TGCGCCAGCAGGGAAGCGGCTCAAGGTAATGAGCAGTTCTTC

len: 14
v_gene: TRBV25-1
abundance: .
j_gene: TRBJ2-1
d_gene: TRBD1
CDR3aa: CASSGRDSYNEQFF
CDR3nt: TGTGCCAGCAGTGGCCGGGACAGCTACAATGAGCAGTTCTTC

len: 15
v_gene: TRBV5-6
abundance: .
j_gene: TRBJ2-3
d_gene: .
CDR3aa: CASRPSGLSTDTQYF
CDR3nt: TGTGCCAGCAGGCCGTCCGGACTTAGCACAGATACGCAGTATTTT

len: 14
v_gene: TRBV7-2
abundance: .
j_gene: TRBJ1-5
d_gene: TRBD1
CDR3aa: CASSQDRGHQPQHF
CDR3nt: TGTGCCAGCAGCCAAGACAGGGGACATCAGCCCCAGCATTTT

len: 12
v_gene: TRBV30
abundance: once
j_gene: TRBJ2-7
d_gene: .
CDR3aa: CAWSVLDYEQYF
CDR3nt: TGTGCCTGGAGTGTACTAGATTACGAGCAGTACTTC

len: 16
v_gene: TRBV7-2
abundance: once
j_gene: TRBJ1-3
d_gene: .
CDR3aa: CASSLVGGTSGNTIYF
CDR3nt: TGTGCCAGCAGCTTAGTGGGCGGGACCTCTGGAAACACCATATATTTT

len: 16
v_gene: TRBV3-1/TRBV3-2
abundance: .
j_gene: TRBJ2-3
d_gene: .
CDR3aa: CASSHSPRSPPDTQYF
CDR3nt: TGTGCCAGCAGCCACTCTCCGAGGAGTCCCCCAGATACGCAGTATTTT

len: 13
v_gene: TRBV7-3
abundance: .
j_gene: TRBJ2-5
d_gene: .
CDR3aa: CASSLRAKETQYF
CDR3nt: TGTGCCAGCAGCTTAAGGGCAAAAGAGACCCAGTACTTC

len: 16
v_gene: TRBV4-1
abundance: .
j_gene: TRBJ1-4
d_gene: .
CDR3aa: CASSQGGGTTNEKLFF
CDR3nt: TGCGCCAGCAGCCAAGGTGGGGGGACAACTAATGAAAAACTGTTTTTT

len: 13
v_gene: TRBV24-1
abundance: .
j_gene: TRBJ2-3
d_gene: .
CDR3aa: CATRADGVDTQYF
CDR3nt: TGTGCCACCAGAGCCGACGGGGTCGATACGCAGTATTTT

len: 12
v_gene: TRBV19
abundance: .
j_gene: TRBJ1-5
d_gene: TRBD1
CDR3aa: CASSQGGQPQHF
CDR3nt: TGTGCCAGTAGTCAGGGGGGACAGCCCCAGCATTTT

len: 15
v_gene: TRBV28
abundance: .
j_gene: TRBJ1-6
d_gene: TRBD1
CDR3aa: CASGTNGQGNSPLHF
CDR3nt: TGTGCCAGCGGGACTAACGGACAGGGAAATTCACCCCTCCACTTT

len: 14
v_gene: TRBV2
abundance: .
j_gene: TRBJ2-1
d_gene: TRBD2
CDR3aa: CATRPGGSGNEQFF
CDR3nt: TGTGCCACCAGACCCGGGGGGTCGGGAAATGAGCAGTTCTTC

len: 15
v_gene: TRBV5-1
abundance: .
j_gene: TRBJ1-3
d_gene: TRBD1
CDR3aa: CASSPGTAPGNTIYF
CDR3nt: TGCGCCAGCAGCCCGGGGACAGCTCCTGGAAACACCATATATTTT

len: 17
v_gene: TRBV5-8
abundance: .
j_gene: TRBJ2-1
d_gene: .
CDR3aa: CASSLVRTSGSYNEQFF
CDR3nt: TGTGCCAGCAGCTTGGTTCGGACTTCCGGCTCCTACAATGAGCAGTTCTTC

len: 13
v_gene: TRBV2
abundance: .
j_gene: TRBJ2-7
d_gene: TRBD1
CDR3aa: CASRGDRVGEQYF
CDR3nt: TGTGCCAGCAGAGGGGACAGGGTTGGCGAGCAGTACTTC